This entry lists 3 T cell receptor beta chains sequenced from one sample in a study of cytomegalovirus exposure and HLA in healthy donors. Primers: 60 Vbeta forward and 13 Jbeta reverse. Repertoires were generated with immunoSEQ multiplex PCR, while TCRdb's copy carries only in-frame clones and drops some. There are fewer than 95,000 clones in the sample; approximately 69% occur only once, and 20% to 25% lies in the top ten. The sequenced sample was PBMCs. Receptors originate from a woman in her forties or fifties in good health and CMV-seropositive.

V and J are TRBV30 and TRBJ1-4; possibly TRBD1 for D (6 bases). Germline V gives CDR1 GTSNPN, CDR2 SVGIG (reference sequence). The CDR3 length is 14 residues. Trimming left V 1 base short and J 5 bases short, with 11 bases between. The CDR3 loop reads CAWSEGRGNEKLFF. Written as DNA, the CDR3 is TGTGCCTGGAGTGAAGGCAGGGGAAATGAAAAACTGTTTTTT.

This sequence joins TRBV9 and TRBJ1-1; no definite D call. V was shortened by 0 bases and J by 2 bases, with 8 bases between the two germline ends. Germline assignment: CDR1 SGDLS and CDR2 YYNGEE. The CDR3 is made up of 14 amino acids. CDR3 region: CASSVDSTNTEAFF. CDR3 DNA sequence: TGTGCCAGCAGCGTAGATTCGACTAACACTGAAGCTTTCTTT.

This chain uses TRBV10-3 with TRBJ2-6, with D uncertain. Trimming cost V 6 bases and J 2 bases, with 8 bases left between them. The V gene's germline CDR1 is ENHRY and CDR2 SYGVKD. CDR3 length: 14 amino acids. The CDR3 is CAISAEAGANVLTF. Here the CDR3 DNA reads TGTGCCATCAGCGCGGAAGCTGGGGCCAACGTCCTGACTTTC.